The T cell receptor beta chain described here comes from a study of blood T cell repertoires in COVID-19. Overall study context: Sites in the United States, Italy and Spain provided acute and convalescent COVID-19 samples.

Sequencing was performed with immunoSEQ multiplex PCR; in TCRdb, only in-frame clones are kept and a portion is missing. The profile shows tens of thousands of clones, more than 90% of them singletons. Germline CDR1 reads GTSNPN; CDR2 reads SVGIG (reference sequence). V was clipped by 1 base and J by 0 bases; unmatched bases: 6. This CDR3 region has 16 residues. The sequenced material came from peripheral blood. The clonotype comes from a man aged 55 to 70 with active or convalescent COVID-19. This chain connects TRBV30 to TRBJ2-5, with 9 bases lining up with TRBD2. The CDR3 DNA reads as TGTGCCTGGAGTGGGGTAGCGGGAGAGAACCAAGAGACCCAGTACTTC. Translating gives CAWSGVAGENQETQYF. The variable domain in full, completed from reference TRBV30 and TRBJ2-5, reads SQTIHQWPATLVQPVGSPLSLECTVEGTSNPNLYWYRQAAGRGLQLLFYSVGIGQISSEVPQNLSASRPQDRQFILSSKKLLLSDSGFYLCAWSGVAGENQETQYFGPGTRLLVL.